The TCR beta chain under discussion was sequenced for a study of CD8 T cells in ankylosing spondylitis. Study-wide points: Seemingly distinctive of ankylosing spondylitis blood was a TCR beta motif formed by eight highly homologous variants.

A few counts support this clonotype. Its antigen is not known. V was clipped by 4 bases and J by 12 bases, with 9 bases between them. The CDR3 consists of 10 residues. CDR1 SEHNR and CDR2 FQNEAQ come from the germline V gene (reference sequence). TCRdb reprocessed the 5' RACE reads with MiXCR, giving one entry per CDR3 protein. This sample has around 140,000 distinct CDR3 sequences; 17% occur once, and the top ten carry about 30%. The J gene is TRBJ1-1, the V gene TRBV7-9; D gene uncertain. This TCR was sampled from a male donor with ankylosing spondylitis. Source material: blood, either unsorted or a sorted T cell fraction (not recorded which). The CDR3 protein is CASSSSASFF. CDR3 DNA: TGTGCCAGCAGCTCCAGTGCTTCTTTCTTT.